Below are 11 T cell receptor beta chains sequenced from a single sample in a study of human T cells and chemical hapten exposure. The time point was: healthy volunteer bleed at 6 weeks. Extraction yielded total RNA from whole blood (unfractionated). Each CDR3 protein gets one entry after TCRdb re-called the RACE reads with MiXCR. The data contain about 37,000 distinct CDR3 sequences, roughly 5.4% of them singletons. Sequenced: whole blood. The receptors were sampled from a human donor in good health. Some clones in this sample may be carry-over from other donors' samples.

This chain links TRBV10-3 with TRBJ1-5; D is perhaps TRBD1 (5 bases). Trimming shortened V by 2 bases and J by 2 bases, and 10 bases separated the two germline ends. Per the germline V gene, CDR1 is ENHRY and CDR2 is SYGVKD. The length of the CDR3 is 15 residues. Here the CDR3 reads CAISESGAGNQPQHF. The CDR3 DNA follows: TGTGCCATCAGTGAGAGCGGGGCTGGCAATCAGCCCCAGCATTTT.

CDR3 region: CASSPLQHSGNTIYF. As DNA, the CDR3 is TGTGCCAGCAGCCCCCTCCAGCACTCTGGAAACACCATATATTTT. The V and J genes are TRBV7-2 and TRBJ1-3, with D unresolved. Looked up from germline, CDR1 is SGHTA and CDR2 is FQGNSA. The CDR3 consists of 15 residues. V was cut by 5 bases and J by 0 bases, with 11 bases left in between.

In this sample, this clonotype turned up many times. In DNA form, the CDR3 reads TGTGCCAGCAGCAGCATAAGACAGGGGGCCGCGAACACCGGGGAGCTGTTTTTT. It encodes CASSSIRQGAANTGELFF. The chain carries TRBV2 and TRBJ2-2, with TRBD1 matching 10 bases. Germline V gene data show CDR1 as SNHLY and CDR2 as FYNNEI. The ends lost 6 bases at V and 0 bases at J; junction bases unmatched: 10. The CDR3 extends over 18 amino acids. Supplemented by reference TRBV2 and TRBJ2-2, the full variable domain reads EPEVTQTPSHQVTQMGQEVILRCVPISNHLYFYWYRQILGQKVEFLVSFYNNEISEKSEIFDDQFSVERPDGSNFTLKIRSTKLEDSAMYFCASSSIRQGAANTGELFFGEGSRLTVL.

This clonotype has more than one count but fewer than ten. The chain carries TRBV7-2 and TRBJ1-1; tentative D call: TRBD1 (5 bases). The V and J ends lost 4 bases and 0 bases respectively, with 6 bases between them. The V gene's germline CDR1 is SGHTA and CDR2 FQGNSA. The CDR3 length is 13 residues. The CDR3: CASSSTVNTEAFF. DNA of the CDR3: TGTGCCAGCAGCTCGACAGTGAACACTGAAGCTTTCTTT.

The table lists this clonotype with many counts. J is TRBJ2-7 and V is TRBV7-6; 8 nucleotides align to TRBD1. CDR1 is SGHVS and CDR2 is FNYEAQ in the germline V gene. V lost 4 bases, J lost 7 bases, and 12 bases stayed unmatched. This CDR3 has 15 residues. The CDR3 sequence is CASSSSVDREEEQYF. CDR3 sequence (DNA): TGTGCCAGCAGCTCCAGCGTGGACAGGGAGGAAGAGCAGTACTTC.

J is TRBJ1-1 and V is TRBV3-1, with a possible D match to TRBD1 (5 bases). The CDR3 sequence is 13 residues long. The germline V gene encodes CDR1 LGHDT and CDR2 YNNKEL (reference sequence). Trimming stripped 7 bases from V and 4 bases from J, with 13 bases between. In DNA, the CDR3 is TGTGCCAGCAACCAGGCGGGGACCACTGAAGCTTTCTTT. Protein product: CASNQAGTTEAFF.

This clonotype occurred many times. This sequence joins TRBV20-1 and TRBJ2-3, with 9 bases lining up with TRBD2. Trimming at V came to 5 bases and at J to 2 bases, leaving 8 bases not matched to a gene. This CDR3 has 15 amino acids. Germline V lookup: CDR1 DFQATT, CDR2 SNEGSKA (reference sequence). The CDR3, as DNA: TGCAGTGCTGTGACTAGCGGAGGGGTCACAGATACGCAGTATTTT. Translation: CSAVTSGGVTDTQYF.

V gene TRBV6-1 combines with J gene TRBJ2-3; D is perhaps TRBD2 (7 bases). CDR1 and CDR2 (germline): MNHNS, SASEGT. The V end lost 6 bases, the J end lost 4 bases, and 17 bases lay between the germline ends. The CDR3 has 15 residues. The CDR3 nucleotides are TGTGCCAGCAGCCAACTGGGGGGGGGCGCAGATACGCAGTATTTT. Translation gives CASSQLGGGADTQYF.

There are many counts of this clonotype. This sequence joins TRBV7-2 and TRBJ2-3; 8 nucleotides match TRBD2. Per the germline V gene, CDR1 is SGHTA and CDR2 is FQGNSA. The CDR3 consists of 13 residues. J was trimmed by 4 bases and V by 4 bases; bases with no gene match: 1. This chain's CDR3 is CASSSGGADTQYF. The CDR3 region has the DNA TGTGCCAGCAGCTCGGGGGGGGCAGATACGCAGTATTTT.

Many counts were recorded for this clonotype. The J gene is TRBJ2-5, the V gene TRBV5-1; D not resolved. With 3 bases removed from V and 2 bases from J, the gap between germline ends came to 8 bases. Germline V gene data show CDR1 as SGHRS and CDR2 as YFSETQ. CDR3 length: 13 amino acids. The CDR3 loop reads CASSSGPQETQYF. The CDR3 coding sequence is TGCGCCAGCAGCTCCGGGCCGCAAGAGACCCAGTACTTC.

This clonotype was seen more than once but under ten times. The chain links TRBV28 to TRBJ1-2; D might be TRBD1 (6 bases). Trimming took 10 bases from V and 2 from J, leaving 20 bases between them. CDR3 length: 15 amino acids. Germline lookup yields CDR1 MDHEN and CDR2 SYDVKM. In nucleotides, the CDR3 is TGTGCCACCCATCTCCAGGGGCGAGGCAACTATGGCTACACCTTC. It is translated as CATHLQGRGNYGYTF.